Sequencing of this T cell receptor (beta chain) was carried out in a study of T cell responses to AZD1222 COVID-19 vaccine. The study, taken as a whole, reports: Possibly, clonal diversity was underestimated; donors were largely white British and included more females. Sampling that yielded the repertoires occurred only after the peak T cell response.

The CDR3 contains 15 residues. Trimming stripped 3 bases from V and 1 base from J, with 15 bases between. Per the germline V gene, CDR1 is DFQATT and CDR2 is SNEGSKA (reference sequence). Remarks on this clone: What it binds is not known.

Data came from immunoSEQ multiplex PCR; TCRdb stores just in-frame clones and leaves some out. The sample carries 100,000 to 150,000 clones, approximately 91% recorded once. The specimen comprised peripheral blood, sampled 28 days after the second AZD1222 dose. This sequence originates from an adult who received the AZD1222 COVID-19 vaccine. V and J are TRBV20-1 and TRBJ1-1; D unclear. Written as DNA, the CDR3 is TGCAGTGCTAGTGGTGGTTCTTCTCAGAACACTGAAGCTTTCTTT. Translation gives CSASGGSSQNTEAFF.